The sequence of this T cell receptor beta chain was determined in a study of blood T cells in healthy people across ages. This CDR3 has 14 amino acids. Germline values: CDR1 MNHNS, CDR2 SASEGT. Trimming removed 7 bases at V and 8 bases at J, with 20 bases between. A second PCR of 7 to 11 cycles used a sample-barcoded 5' primer and a J-beta primer mix. In TCRdb, the 5' RACE reads were re-called with MiXCR into one record per CDR3 protein. The table lists around 1.7 million distinct CDR3 sequences, about 30% of them singletons. The rearrangement links TRBV6-1 to TRBJ1-2; the D is unclear. This clonotype originated in a woman aged 30 to 39 in good health. Material: blood. The CDR3 DNA reads as TGTGCCAGCATGATCAAGCCCGCTTGGAAAGGCTACACCTTC. Amino acids: CASMIKPAWKGYTF.